The 5 T cell receptor beta chains listed next were all sequenced from one sample in a study of long-term antiretroviral therapy in people with HIV. Researchers report immunoSEQ v3.0 was run at survey level. Method: immunoSEQ multiplex PCR; TCRdb's copy keeps in-frame clones and lacks some. The sample contains roughly 28,000 clones, roughly 90% of which appear only once. Sequences were derived from unsorted PBMCs, sampled 3.1 years after starting antiretroviral therapy. The receptors were gathered from a man aged 18 to 29 with HIV.

The chain uses TRBV18 and TRBJ2-1, with unresolved D. Germline values: CDR1 KGHSH, CDR2 LQKENI. V dropped 4 bases and J dropped 4 bases, with 11 bases sitting between them. The CDR3 length is 14 residues. CDR3 in amino acids: CASSRPTGYNEQFF. The CDR3 bases are TGTGCCAGCTCACGACCGACTGGTTACAATGAGCAGTTCTTC.

The chain recombines TRBV9 with TRBJ1-5, with D unresolved. The CDR3 spans 14 residues. Germline CDR1 SGDLS, CDR2 YYNGEE. V shed 0 bases and J shed 9 bases, with 13 bases lying between them. The CDR3 reads CASSVGDSLGPQHF. Written as DNA, the CDR3 is TGTGCCAGCAGCGTAGGGGATAGCCTGGGGCCCCAGCATTTT.

The chain couples TRBV7-2 to TRBJ2-1; 8 positions match TRBD2. Per germline, CDR1 SGHTA and CDR2 FQGNSA. With V trimmed by 5 bases and J by 7 bases, 10 bases remained unmatched. The CDR3 extends over 15 amino acids. The CDR3 here is CASSPSGPQGNEQFF. The CDR3 coding sequence is TGTGCCAGCAGCCCTAGCGGGCCCCAGGGTAATGAGCAGTTCTTC.

This clone was found once. The chain is built from TRBV27 and TRBJ2-3; possible D gene TRBD2, 6 bases. The V end lost 2 bases, the J end lost 3 bases, and 15 bases lay between the germline ends. There are 16 residues in the CDR3. Germline loops: CDR1 MNHEY, CDR2 SMNVEV (reference sequence). CDR3 in DNA: TGTGCCAGCAGTTTACAGGGAGGTACGGAGACAGATACGCAGTATTTT. Its protein is CASSLQGGTETDTQYF.

The chain carries TRBV19 and TRBJ1-2; a possible D gene is TRBD1 (6 bases). Germline loops: CDR1 LNHDA, CDR2 SQIVND (reference sequence). The CDR3 consists of 15 residues. Trimming took 8 bases from V and 3 from J, leaving 19 bases between them. CDR3 in amino acids: CASAPPGGPYYGYTF. In nucleotides, the CDR3 is TGTGCCAGTGCCCCTCCGGGGGGGCCCTACTATGGCTACACCTTC.